A selection of T cell receptor beta chains follows, all from one sample in a study of blood T cell repertoires in COVID-19. Method: immunoSEQ multiplex PCR; TCRdb's copy keeps in-frame clones and lacks some. The table records nearly 250,000 clones, about 82% of them present only once. Sequenced sample: PBMCs or T cells enriched from blood (not recorded which). The receptors were gathered from a woman aged 50 to 60 who had recovered from COVID-19. Both conserved end residues are part of each CDR3. A D gene is named only where the DNA matches it firmly. Only some rows state a clone size, as once, few, many or a class for expanded clones.

size: once; D: -; J: TRBJ2-3; V: TRBV9; DNA: TGTGCCAGCAGCCCCCAGATAACAGATACGCAGTATTTT; CDR3: CASSPQITDTQYF
size: -; D: -; J: TRBJ1-5; V: TRBV23-1; DNA: TGCGCCAGCAGTCAATCGGAGGGTAAATATAGCGATTTGCAGCCCCAGCATTTT; CDR3: CASSQSEGKYSDLQPQHF
size: -; D: -; J: TRBJ1-6; V: TRBV6-2/TRBV6-3; DNA: TGTGCCAGCAGTTACTCGACAGTTGGCTATAATTCACCCCTCCACTTT; CDR3: CASSYSTVGYNSPLHF
size: -; D: -; J: TRBJ2-7; V: TRBV6-5; DNA: TGTGCCAGCAGTTACCGCGGGCCCAGGCGCCTAGACGAGCAGTACTTC; CDR3: CASSYRGPRRLDEQYF
size: -; D: -; J: TRBJ2-7; V: TRBV7-8; DNA: TGTGCCAGCAGCCACGGTGATTACGAGCAGTACTTC; CDR3: CASSHGDYEQYF
size: -; D: TRBD1; J: TRBJ1-5; V: TRBV7-8; DNA: TGTGCCAGCAGCTTATCAGGGGGCAACAATCAGCCCCAGCATTTT; CDR3: CASSLSGGNNQPQHF
size: few; D: -; J: TRBJ1-2; V: TRBV30; DNA: TGTGCCTGGAGTCTTCAATCCGGGGGCTACACCTTC; CDR3: CAWSLQSGGYTF
size: -; D: -; J: TRBJ2-7; V: TRBV6-5; DNA: TGTGCCAGCAGACCCCGTTCAGGCCCCTACGAGCAGTACTTC; CDR3: CASRPRSGPYEQYF
size: -; D: -; J: TRBJ1-1; V: TRBV29-1; DNA: TGCAGCGGGGGGGCCTCAAACACTGAAGCTTTCTTT; CDR3: CSGGASNTEAFF
size: -; D: -; J: TRBJ1-4; V: TRBV11-2; DNA: TGTGCCAGCACTTTTGAGGGACTCAATAATGAAAAACTGTTTTTT; CDR3: CASTFEGLNNEKLFF
size: few; D: -; J: TRBJ1-1; V: TRBV28; DNA: TGTGCCAGCAGTTTCCCGGTGAGCGGCACTGAAGCTTTCTTT; CDR3: CASSFPVSGTEAFF
size: -; D: TRBD1; J: TRBJ1-5; V: TRBV7-4; DNA: TGTGCCAGCAGCCCTGGACAGGGAGGAGGTCAGCCCCAGCATTTT; CDR3: CASSPGQGGGQPQHF
size: -; D: TRBD1; J: TRBJ2-1; V: TRBV29-1; DNA: TGCAGCGTTGACGGGACAGGGGCAATATACAATGAGCAGTTCTTC; CDR3: CSVDGTGAIYNEQFF
size: -; D: TRBD2; J: TRBJ2-1; V: TRBV19; DNA: TGTGCCAGTAGCCCTATGGGACTAGCGGGGGACAATGAGCAGTTCTTC; CDR3: CASSPMGLAGDNEQFF
size: -; D: TRBD2; J: TRBJ2-7; V: TRBV28; DNA: TGTGCCAGCAGTCCTACTAGCGGAGGAGTCTACGAGCAGTACTTC; CDR3: CASSPTSGGVYEQYF
size: -; D: -; J: TRBJ2-2; V: TRBV14; DNA: TGTGCCAGCAGCCCCTACCCTGGTCCCGGACACACCAACACCGGGGAGCTGTTTTTT; CDR3: CASSPYPGPGHTNTGELFF
size: -; D: -; J: TRBJ2-3; V: TRBV28; DNA: TGTGCCAGCACCATTAGCACAGATACGCAGTATTTT; CDR3: CASTISTDTQYF
size: -; D: -; J: TRBJ1-1; V: TRBV19; DNA: TGTGCCAGTAGTACCGCCGATCGGGGCACTGAAGCTTTCTTT; CDR3: CASSTADRGTEAFF
size: -; D: TRBD1; J: TRBJ1-4; V: TRBV4-1; DNA: TGCGCCAGCAGCACTTGGAGAGGACAGGGGGGTGAAAAACTGTTTTTT; CDR3: CASSTWRGQGGEKLFF
size: -; D: -; J: TRBJ1-1; V: TRBV18; DNA: TGTGCCAGCTCCCACGCCGGGACGGGGGAATTAGTAACCACTGAAGCTTTCTTT; CDR3: CASSHAGTGELVTTEAFF
size: -; D: -; J: TRBJ2-3; V: TRBV7-2; DNA: TGTGCCAGCAGTAACTTATGGTCAGATACGCAGTATTTT; CDR3: CASSNLWSDTQYF
size: -; D: TRBD1; J: TRBJ1-1; V: TRBV5-3; DNA: TGTGCCAGAAGCGCAATTACAGGGGAAGGAAACACTGAAGCTTTCTTT; CDR3: CARSAITGEGNTEAFF
size: -; D: TRBD2; J: TRBJ2-3; V: TRBV2; DNA: TGTGCCAGCAGCAGTCGACCCGAGCGTTGGAGCGGGGGACGTACAGATACGCAGTATTTT; CDR3: CASSSRPERWSGGRTDTQYF
size: -; D: TRBD1; J: TRBJ1-2; V: TRBV27; DNA: TGTGCCAGCAGTTCTAAGCGACAGGGGGGTCCGACCTCTTATGGCTACACCTTC; CDR3: CASSSKRQGGPTSYGYTF
size: -; D: -; J: TRBJ1-2; V: TRBV28; DNA: TGTGCCAGCAGGACGGACACGTCTAACTATGGCTACACCTTC; CDR3: CASRTDTSNYGYTF
size: -; D: -; J: TRBJ1-2; V: TRBV7-8; DNA: TGTGCCAGCAGCTTGCAGGGGAACTATGGCTACACCTTC; CDR3: CASSLQGNYGYTF
size: -; D: -; J: TRBJ2-3; V: TRBV9; DNA: TGTGCCAGCAGCTCCCCCTTGGGGGGAACAGATACGCAGTATTTT; CDR3: CASSSPLGGTDTQYF
size: -; D: -; J: TRBJ1-5; V: TRBV30; DNA: TGTGCCTGGAGTCCCAACAGATTCAATCAGCCCCAGCATTTT; CDR3: CAWSPNRFNQPQHF
size: -; D: -; J: TRBJ1-2; V: TRBV4-3; DNA: TGCGCCAGCAGCCAGGGAGTGAACTATGGCTACACCTTC; CDR3: CASSQGVNYGYTF
size: -; D: TRBD1; J: TRBJ2-7; V: TRBV6-5; DNA: TGTGCCAGCAGACGTGGACAGGGGCTTCCCTACGAGCAGTACTTC; CDR3: CASRRGQGLPYEQYF
size: -; D: TRBD2; J: TRBJ2-1; V: TRBV6-5; DNA: TGTGCCAGCAGAGCCGGGACTAGCGAGTACAATGAGCAGTTCTTC; CDR3: CASRAGTSEYNEQFF
size: -; D: -; J: TRBJ1-5; V: TRBV2; DNA: TGTGCCAGCAGTGACACAGGTGAACCTAGCAATCAGCCCCAGCATTTT; CDR3: CASSDTGEPSNQPQHF
size: -; D: -; J: TRBJ1-2; V: TRBV21-1; DNA: TGTGCCAGCAGCAAAGGTCCGTGCTACACCTTC; CDR3: CASSKGPCYTF
size: -; D: TRBD1; J: TRBJ1-6; V: TRBV28; DNA: TGTGCCAGCAGTTTAGAAGAGGGGGCATGGTCACCCCTCCACTTT; CDR3: CASSLEEGAWSPLHF
size: -; D: TRBD2; J: TRBJ2-3; V: TRBV9; DNA: TGTGCCAGCACCGGGGGACTAGCGGGAGCCACAGATACGCAGTATTTT; CDR3: CASTGGLAGATDTQYF
size: -; D: TRBD2; J: TRBJ2-3; V: TRBV11-1; DNA: TGTGCCAGCAGCTTAACTAGCGGGTACACAGATACGCAGTATTTT; CDR3: CASSLTSGYTDTQYF
size: -; D: -; J: TRBJ2-7; V: TRBV4-1; DNA: TGCGCCAGCAGCCAACCGACAGTCTCCTACGAGCAGTACTTC; CDR3: CASSQPTVSYEQYF
size: -; D: TRBD2; J: TRBJ2-7; V: TRBV5-1; DNA: TGCGCCAGCAGCCCAGGACTAGCGGGAGGGCCAGGCATCTTCGAGCAGTACTTC; CDR3: CASSPGLAGGPGIFEQYF
size: -; D: TRBD2; J: TRBJ2-1; V: TRBV15; DNA: TGTGCCACCAGCACATCAGCGGGAGCCTACAATGAGCAGTTCTTC; CDR3: CATSTSAGAYNEQFF
size: -; D: TRBD1; J: TRBJ1-4; V: TRBV11-3; DNA: TGTGCCAGCAGTCATCCGACAGGGACAATGAAGAAACTGTTTTTT; CDR3: CASSHPTGTMKKLFF
size: -; D: TRBD1; J: TRBJ1-4; V: TRBV2; DNA: TGTGCCAGCAGTGACCAGGGGGCTAATGAAAAACTGTTTTTT; CDR3: CASSDQGANEKLFF
size: -; D: -; J: TRBJ1-1; V: TRBV11-3; DNA: TGTGCCAGCAGCTTGAAGAGGGATCCCACTGAAGCTTTCTTT; CDR3: CASSLKRDPTEAFF
size: -; D: -; J: TRBJ1-2; V: TRBV28; DNA: TGTGCCAGCAGACAGGCCCTTAGGGACTATGGCTACACCTTC; CDR3: CASRQALRDYGYTF
size: -; D: TRBD2; J: TRBJ2-7; V: TRBV6-2/TRBV6-3; DNA: TGTGCCAGCAGTTACTCCCCGTTAGCGGGAGGTATCTACGAGCAGTACTTC; CDR3: CASSYSPLAGGIYEQYF
size: -; D: -; J: TRBJ2-6; V: TRBV3-1/TRBV3-2; DNA: TGTGCCAGCAGCCAAGAGATCCCGGGGGGCATCACCTTCTCTGGGGCCAACGTCCTGACTTTC; CDR3: CASSQEIPGGITFSGANVLTF
size: -; D: TRBD1; J: TRBJ1-6; V: TRBV19; DNA: TGTGCCAGTAACGGAGGAGGGGGCCGCTATAATTCACCCCTCCACTTT; CDR3: CASNGGGGRYNSPLHF
size: -; D: -; J: TRBJ2-5; V: TRBV18; DNA: TGTGCCAGCTCATCCTTGGCGGGACAAGAGACCCAGTACTTC; CDR3: CASSSLAGQETQYF
size: few; D: TRBD1; J: TRBJ1-2; V: TRBV20-1; DNA: TGCAGTGCTAGTGTTGGACAGGGCTATGGCTACACCTTC; CDR3: CSASVGQGYGYTF
size: -; D: TRBD1; J: TRBJ1-2; V: TRBV9; DNA: TGTGCCAGCAGCATGGGACAGGGGGCGGGCTATGGCTACACCTTC; CDR3: CASSMGQGAGYGYTF
size: -; D: -; J: TRBJ1-2; V: TRBV27; DNA: TGTGCCAGCAGTTTTGGACAGAACTATGGCTACACCTTC; CDR3: CASSFGQNYGYTF
size: -; D: -; J: TRBJ2-1; V: TRBV6-6; DNA: TGTGCCAGCAACTTCCGACGGCTCGGGGAGCAGTTCTTC; CDR3: CASNFRRLGEQFF
size: -; D: TRBD2; J: TRBJ2-2; V: TRBV6-2/TRBV6-3; DNA: TGTGCCAGCAGCGCATCTAGCGGGACAAGGGAGCTGTTTTTT; CDR3: CASSASSGTRELFF
size: -; D: -; J: TRBJ2-7; V: TRBV7-9; DNA: TGTGCCAGCAGCTTAAGCAATGCCTACGAGCAGTACTTC; CDR3: CASSLSNAYEQYF
size: -; D: TRBD1; J: TRBJ2-1; V: TRBV7-9; DNA: TGTGCCAGCAGCTTGGACAGGGGTACCAATGAGCAGTTCTTC; CDR3: CASSLDRGTNEQFF
size: -; D: -; J: TRBJ1-2; V: TRBV4-3; DNA: TGCGCCAGCAGCCAAGATGTACAGTCACCTTACTATGGCTACACCTTC; CDR3: CASSQDVQSPYYGYTF
size: -; D: -; J: TRBJ2-5; V: TRBV18; DNA: TGTGCCAGCTCACCAGGCAGCCAAGAGACCCAGTACTTC; CDR3: CASSPGSQETQYF
size: -; D: -; J: TRBJ2-5; V: TRBV11-3; DNA: TGTGCCAGCAGCTTAGGTGGCAGTCAAGAGACCCAGTACTTC; CDR3: CASSLGGSQETQYF
size: -; D: TRBD1; J: TRBJ2-7; V: TRBV11-3; DNA: TGTGCCAGCAGCTCGAAACCGGGACAGTGGGGAGAGAATTACGAGCAGTACTTC; CDR3: CASSSKPGQWGENYEQYF
size: -; D: TRBD1; J: TRBJ2-2; V: TRBV6-5; DNA: TGTGCCAGCAGATGGACAGGGTCTACCGGGGAGCTGTTTTTT; CDR3: CASRWTGSTGELFF